This TCR beta chain was sequenced for a study of cytomegalovirus exposure and HLA in healthy donors (dated by TCRdb to about 2017). Background for the entire study: According to an earlier analysis of 587 of the donors, 150 million to 200 million T cells yielded 117 million unique TCR beta sequences and 276 Gb of sequence data. A separate validation cohort of approximately 130 different subjects was used in addition to the roughly 670-subject first cohort. Of the 300 to 400 genotyped donors, 81% fell in the genetic ancestry cluster associated with self-reported Caucasian donors. All discovery cohort repertoires had been generated on a single sequencing platform. On average, roughly 250,000 unique TCR beta nucleotide sequences were sequenced per donor among a few hundred genotyped donors of the cohort, with roughly 18% of those sequences being non-productive. The aim of the study was to test whether cataloging public T cell receptors could identify signatures of past pathogen exposure. About 300 gigabases of sequencing data and some 85 million unique TCR sequences were included in an early release covering around 600 HLA-typed donors. The study used immunosequencing to profile the T cell repertoires of 666 subjects and linked those repertoires to cytomegalovirus serostatus. A few DR-DQ haplotypes were treated as single units for association and clustering because of strong linkage in the cohort. Donor age, sex, ethnicity and CMV serostatus were collected together with the repertoire data. Rather than using new phenotypic data, the later analysis identified candidate immune exposures from TCR beta sequences and from how often those sequences occurred across donors. To study patterns of TCR occurrence, a later analysis re-analyzed previously published TCR beta repertoires from around 660 donors and added high-resolution HLA genotyping. A later genetic analysis used genome-wide SNP genotypes for about 60% of the 666 donors, treating that subset as a discovery cohort. An earlier analysis of 587 of the donors used high-throughput TCR beta sequencing to judge whether each TCR beta V gene segment behaved as functional or pseudogenic. To predict cytomegalovirus infection status, the study brought together high-throughput TCR immunosequencing, statistical association of individual TCRs with disease status, and machine learning. HLA typing covered class I and class II loci at four-digit resolution. The number of donors typed differed by locus, with roughly 629-640 for A, B, C, DRB1 and DQB1, more than 500 for DQA1, some 570 for DPA1, and around 460 for DPB1. The paper's findings and limits, for the study overall: A cluster of highly shared sequence variants was judged likely to represent a technical artifact of the sequencing pipeline. V-gene and J-gene trimming of TCR beta chains was associated with a missense DCLRE1C variant in a later genetic analysis, and the association was replicated in an independent cohort. The authors suggested that the approach could potentially be generalized to other disease states and immunological phenotypes. The study listed 164 TCR beta chains as associated with cytomegalovirus. In this cohort, only TCR beta chains were sequenced, and detectable features were limited by the absence of alpha or paired-chain data. In a later analysis, HLA-associated TCR beta chains showed more clonal expansion and lower generation probabilities than non-associated chains that were equally common. Because some donors lacked HLA typing at each locus, the association tests relied only on the typed subset. In a later analysis, some 17,000 TCR beta sequences were associated with specific HLA alleles at a false discovery rate of 0.05. According to a later analysis, TCR association rates differed among HLA loci, with DRB1 alleles showing the most associated TCRs and HLA-C alleles showing the fewest. Immune exposure information for the cohort was limited to CMV serostatus. A later genetic analysis reported fewer N-insertions in productive TCRs among donors in an Asian-associated ancestry cluster than the approximately 670-donor mean. In both the original and validation cohorts, the classifier was reported to diagnose cytomegalovirus status with high specificity and sensitivity. Several of the top co-occurrence clusters appeared to be linked to parvovirus B19, influenza, CMV and Epstein-Barr virus, according to a later analysis. In a later analysis, most CMV-associated TCR beta chains were found to appear HLA-restricted, with HLA associations seemingly driven largely by CMV exposure. Roughly uniform sequencing depth across donors was assumed in presence/absence analyses, although this assumption may not hold. A further reported finding was that TCR beta sequences accurately predicted the HLA-A and HLA-B alleles for most subjects in the first cohort. The 87-base-pair reads could not distinguish some IMGT-functional V segments, including TRBV6-2 and TRBV6-3, so those segments were excluded. A few of the identified cytomegalovirus-associated TCR beta chains were confirmed in vitro to be specific for cytomegalovirus antigens. Seventeen rarely observed V segments, including chromosome 9 orphons, were excluded from the earlier analysis of 550 to 700 of the donors because counts were too low. Correlated functional status among segregating V segments might be attributable to linkage disequilibrium, but an unknown experimental factor could not be ruled out. Across donors, most TCR sequences were observed very rarely, whereas some public TCRs were present in many individuals. When HLA alleles, especially DR and DQ, strongly co-occurred, TCR associations were difficult to assign to individual alleles. In an earlier analysis of more than 500 of the donors, most TCR beta V segments appeared in productive rearrangements about 90% or about 30% of the time, broadly matching IMGT annotations.

This clone was detected only a few times. This clone's antigen is unknown. Base qualities are not recorded, but no much larger clone differs from it by a single base. In total, approximately 700 healthy bone marrow donors made up the cohort. Cohort members were all nominally healthy when sampled, although unrecorded immune exposures were likely present. The donor was CMV seropositive and was included in the group of 250 to 300 seropositive cohort members. A peripheral blood sample was provided by each donor, and peripheral blood mononuclear cells were used for TCR beta sequencing. Genomic DNA was extracted from the blood cell samples with the Qiagen DNeasy Blood Extraction Kit. Including cysteine and phenylalanine, the CDR3 has 14 amino acids. Only the CDR3 DNA is retained, 42 bases long and in frame from the first base. For this chain, trimming is 3 bases at the V end and 5 bases at the J end, and the number of junction bases without a gene match is 3. As encoded in the germline V gene, CDR1 is KGHSH while CDR2 is LQKENI.

The method behind the library was the immunoSEQ multiplex PCR assay. The multiplex PCR relied on a mix of 60 forward primers for TCR Vbeta segments and 13 reverse primers for TCR Jbeta segments. A multiplex PCR assay on genomic DNA amplified the CDR3 region of rearranged TCR beta genes. The amplified TCR beta libraries were sequenced on the Illumina HiSeq System as 87-base-pair reads. From the authors' description of their analysis: In a later analysis, roughly 80 million unique TCR beta chains were counted across the approximately 640 repertoires, and about 9.9 million of these chains were shared by at least two donors. Raw reads were error-corrected and collapsed into unique sequences by a nearest-neighbor algorithm in which closely related sequences were merged to remove PCR and sequencing errors. To assign V, D and J gene segments, CDR3 sequences were aligned to IMGT reference sequences. For a sequence to be retained, a match of at least six nucleotides to both a V gene segment and a J gene segment was required. Rearrangements were called productive when the CDR3 lacked stop codons and stayed in frame with V and J; all others were non-productive. Following IMGT convention, CDR3 was defined as the stretch from the second conserved V-encoded cysteine to the conserved J-encoded phenylalanine. The earlier analysis of fewer than 750 of the donors excluded sequences that lacked an unambiguous match to a single V gene segment. An earlier analysis of almost 600 of the donors classified V segments as functional when productive rearrangements were above 56.7% and as segregating when the standard deviation between donors was above 5%. A statistical classification framework was built for diagnosing cytomegalovirus status from the catalog of TCR beta chain sequences. In a later analysis, V and J genes were assigned by comparing TCR nucleotide sequences against IMGT/GENE-DB human TR gene sequences. Using the TCRdist pipeline, a later analysis assigned CDR3 sequences along with most-parsimonious VDJ recombination scenarios. In a later analysis, every TCR beta chain was defined by the combination of its CDR3 amino acid sequence and its V-gene family, and reads without a unique V-gene family were dropped. In a later analysis, 500 to 700 highly shared, low-generation-probability nucleotide sequences were removed to address suspected cross-contamination and a sequencing artifact. In a later analysis, a clonal expansion index was calculated for each public chain from normalized within-repertoire ranks of inferred template counts. Generation probabilities in a later analysis came from a VDJ recombination model fitted to out-of-frame rearrangements, and those results were checked against IGoR. Hypergeometric tests were used in a later analysis to score TCR-TCR, TCR-HLA and TCR-CMV co-occurrence, with a repertoire-size bias correction applied to the TCR pairs. False discovery rates were estimated in a later analysis by permuting HLA or CMV assignments 20 times. In a later analysis, co-occurring TCRs were grouped using DBSCAN, with TCRdist sequence similarity added in when clustering inside HLA-allele-positive subsets. Repertoires with fewer than 30,000 or more than 120,000 public chains were left out of co-occurrence clustering, as were five repertoires with anomalous nucleotide sharing. In its TCRdb copy, this immuneACCESS table keeps in-frame sequences only and misses some clones. Where compared with another copy, unresolved V genes explain less than half of these, and the others have no known cause. V, J and clone size are taken as reported in that table, and D and trimming were inferred from the DNA itself. In this sample the table shows roughly 130,000 clones, roughly four fifths of which occur a single time. The ten largest account for roughly 8.8% of the sample.

The chain was built from TRBV18 and TRBJ2-1, with 8 bases in between that match TRBD2. The TCR originated in a woman in her forties or fifties in good health and CMV-seropositive. The sample consisted of PBMCs. The base sequence is TGTGCCAGCTCACCCCGACTAGCGAACAATGAGCAGTTCTTC. It specifies CASSPRLANNEQFF.